This record looks at one TCR beta chain sequence and its context. Antigen unknown. Researchers reported that TCR beta cDNA libraries carried unique molecular identifiers. TCRdb ran MiXCR on the PCR reads and lists one entry per CDR3 protein. The sample lists roughly 540,000 distinct CDR3 sequences, 30% to 40% occurring once. Germline CDR1 and CDR2: MNHEY and SVGAGI. The CDR3 covers 18 residues. J was trimmed by 2 bases and V by 4 bases; bases with no gene match: 14. The sample originates from a study of post-analysis software for immune sequencing data. Points from the study as a whole: TRBV segments more frequent in patients than in controls numbered about five and included TRBV5-6, TRBV5-1 and TRBV20-1. Batch-mates among the samples co-clustered strongly by F measure.

The sequence derives from a girl younger than 18 with multiple sclerosis. The sample consisted of blood. The chain recombines TRBV6-5 with TRBJ1-2; 9 positions agree with TRBD1. The CDR3 bases are TGTGCCAGCAGTTTCTGGGGGGAACAGGGGGCATACAACTATGGCTACACCTTC. It translates to CASSFWGEQGAYNYGYTF.